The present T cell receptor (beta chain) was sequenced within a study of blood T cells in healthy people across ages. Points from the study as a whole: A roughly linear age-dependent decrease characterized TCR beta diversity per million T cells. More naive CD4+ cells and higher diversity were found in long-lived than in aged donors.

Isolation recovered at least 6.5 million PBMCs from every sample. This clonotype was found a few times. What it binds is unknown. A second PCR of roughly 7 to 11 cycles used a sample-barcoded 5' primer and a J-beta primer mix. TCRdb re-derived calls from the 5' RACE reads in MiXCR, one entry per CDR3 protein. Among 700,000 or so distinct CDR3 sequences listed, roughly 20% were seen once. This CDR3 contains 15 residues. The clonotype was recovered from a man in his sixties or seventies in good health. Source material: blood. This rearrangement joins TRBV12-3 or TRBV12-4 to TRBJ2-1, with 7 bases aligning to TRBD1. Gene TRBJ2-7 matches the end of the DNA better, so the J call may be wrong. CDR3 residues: CASSLAATGSYEQYF. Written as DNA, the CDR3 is TGTGCCAGCAGTTTAGCTGCGACAGGGTCTTACGAGCAGTACTTC.